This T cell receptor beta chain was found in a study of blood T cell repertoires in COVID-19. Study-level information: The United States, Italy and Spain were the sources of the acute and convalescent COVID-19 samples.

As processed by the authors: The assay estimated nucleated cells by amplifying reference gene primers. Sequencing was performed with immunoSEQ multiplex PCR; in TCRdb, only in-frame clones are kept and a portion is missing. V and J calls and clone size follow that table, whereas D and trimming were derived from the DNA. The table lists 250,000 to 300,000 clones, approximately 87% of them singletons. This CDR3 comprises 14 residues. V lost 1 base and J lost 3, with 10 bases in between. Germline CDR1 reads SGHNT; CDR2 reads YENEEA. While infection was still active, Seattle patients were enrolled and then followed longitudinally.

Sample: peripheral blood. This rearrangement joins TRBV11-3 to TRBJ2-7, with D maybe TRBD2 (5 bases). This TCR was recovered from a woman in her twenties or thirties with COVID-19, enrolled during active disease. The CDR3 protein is CASSLGRGNYEQYF. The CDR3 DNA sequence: TGTGCCAGCAGCTTAGGACGGGGTAACTACGAGCAGTACTTC.